This is a list of T cell receptor beta chains from one sample in a study of cytomegalovirus exposure and HLA in healthy donors. Profiled with immunoSEQ multiplex PCR; TCRdb holds only in-frame clones, not every one. The sample has around 180,000 clones, 80% seen once; the top ten hold around 7.3%. What was sequenced was PBMCs. The receptors here all came from a man in his thirties or forties in good health and CMV-seropositive. Each CDR3 is given with its conserved first and last residue. D genes are given only for firm matches. Clone sizes are given selectively: once, few, many, or a class where the clone is expanded.

cdr3_nt cdr3_aa clone_size d_call j_call v_call
TGTGCCAGCAGCGTTACAGGAGGGGAGACCCAGTACTTC CASSVTGGETQYF - - TRBJ2-5 TRBV11-3
TGTGCCAGCAGCTTAGTTGGCGTTCGGACTACGACTCACAATGAGCAGTTCTTC CASSLVGVRTTTHNEQFF few - TRBJ2-1 TRBV11-2
TGTGCCAGCAGCATAGGGACAGGAGGCTCCTACGAGCAGTACTTC CASSIGTGGSYEQYF - TRBD1 TRBJ2-7 TRBV7-2
TGTGCCAGCAACATACAGGGGGCGATCTATGGCTACACCTTC CASNIQGAIYGYTF - TRBD1 TRBJ1-2 TRBV28
TGTGCCAGCAGTGAATATAAAGGGGCTTCCAATTCACCCCTCCACTTT CASSEYKGASNSPLHF - - TRBJ1-6 TRBV25-1
TGCGCCAGCAGCTTCTCTGAGGACAGGGACAACTACGAGCAGTACTTC CASSFSEDRDNYEQYF few TRBD1 TRBJ2-7 TRBV5-1
TGTGCCAGCATTTTACGACGGGGGGGGTACTATGAGCAGTTCTTC CASILRRGGYYEQFF - TRBD2 TRBJ2-1 TRBV6-1
TGTGCCAGCAGCTCCTTAAGGGGCGGCGGTTCACCCCTCCACTTT CASSSLRGGGSPLHF few - TRBJ1-6 TRBV5-6
TGTGCCAGCAGCCGTGGGACAGGGTCAACTGATACGCAGTATTTT CASSRGTGSTDTQYF few TRBD1 TRBJ2-3 TRBV11-2
TGTGCCTGGAGTGTAGGGGGAGGGGCAGATACGCAGTATTTT CAWSVGGGADTQYF - - TRBJ2-3 TRBV30
TGTGCCAGCAGTTCCTTTCAGGGGGTGAACACTGAAGCTTTCTTT CASSSFQGVNTEAFF - TRBD1 TRBJ1-1 TRBV27
TGTGCCAGCAGCCCCAGCGGGGGCTCCTACAATGAGCAGTTCTTC CASSPSGGSYNEQFF - TRBD2 TRBJ2-1 TRBV11-3
TGTGCCAGTAGTCCTCGTGGAAGCGGGAGAAGGCATGAGCAGTTCTTC CASSPRGSGRRHEQFF - TRBD2 TRBJ2-1 TRBV19
TGTGCCAGCAGCTTACAGGGCTCCTACGAGCAGTACTTC CASSLQGSYEQYF - - TRBJ2-7 TRBV5-8
TGTGCCAGCAGCTTAAGCAGGGATCAAGAGACCCAGTACTTC CASSLSRDQETQYF - - TRBJ2-5 TRBV7-9
TGTGCCAGCAGGAGGGTTCTAGCGGGGGGAAAAAGCTCCTACAATGAGCAGTTCTTC CASRRVLAGGKSSYNEQFF - TRBD2 TRBJ2-1 TRBV27
TGTGCCAGCAGCGTAGGCGGGACAGACACCTACGAGCAGTACTTC CASSVGGTDTYEQYF once - TRBJ2-7 TRBV9
TGTGCCAGCAGCTTAGGGGCAGCGGTCTCTGGAAACACCATATATTTT CASSLGAAVSGNTIYF - - TRBJ1-3 TRBV7-8
TGTGCCAGCAGCCCGTGGAACACTGAAGCTTTCTTT CASSPWNTEAFF few - TRBJ1-1 TRBV16
TGTGCCAGCAGTTTCTTACACCTTAAGTACGAGCAGTACTTC CASSFLHLKYEQYF - - TRBJ2-7 TRBV28
TGTGCCAGCAGTAGGACAGGGGGCGGGGAAGCTTTCTTT CASSRTGGGEAFF - TRBD1 TRBJ1-1 TRBV6-4
TGCGCCAGCAGCTCAAGGACAGTAAACACTGAAGCTTTCTTT CASSSRTVNTEAFF - - TRBJ1-1 TRBV5-1
TGTGCCAGCAGTGTCGGGACTTTCAGAAGCTCCTACAATGAGCAGTTCTTC CASSVGTFRSSYNEQFF - - TRBJ2-1 TRBV27
TGCGCCAGCAGTCCGAGGGCGGTCTCCTACGAGCAGTACTTC CASSPRAVSYEQYF - - TRBJ2-7 TRBV5-1
TGTGCCAGCAGCCTAACTAACTCTGGGGCCAACGTCCTGACTTTC CASSLTNSGANVLTF - - TRBJ2-6 TRBV7-2
TGTGCCAGCAGCTCACCTAGACACCCGACTAGCGACCCAGATACGCAGTATTTT CASSSPRHPTSDPDTQYF - TRBD2 TRBJ2-3 TRBV11-2
TGTGCCAGCAGTTACTCCGGACAGTCCCTGGGAGAGACCCAGTACTTC CASSYSGQSLGETQYF - - TRBJ2-5 TRBV6-5
TGCGCCAGCAGCTTGGGTGGGGCCACTAACTATGGCTACACCTTC CASSLGGATNYGYTF few - TRBJ1-2 TRBV5-1
TGTGCCAGCAGCAGAGACGGGAGCTCCTACAATGAGCAGTTCTTC CASSRDGSSYNEQFF - - TRBJ2-1 TRBV11-2
TGTGCCAGCAGCATCGACAGCTATTCCGGGGAGCTGTTTTTT CASSIDSYSGELFF few - TRBJ2-2 TRBV11-2
TGCGCCAGCCGGGGTCTTCCAGGCACAGATACGCAGTATTTT CASRGLPGTDTQYF - - TRBJ2-3 TRBV5-1
TGTGCCAGCAGTTGGGGGCCCCAAGAGACCCAGTACTTC CASSWGPQETQYF - - TRBJ2-5 TRBV7-3
TGTGCCAGCAAGGGACAGGGGGTATCTGCTGGAAACACCATATATTTT CASKGQGVSAGNTIYF - TRBD1 TRBJ1-3 TRBV28
TGTGCCAGCAGTTACTCTGGGAGAGACACTGAAGCTTTCTTT CASSYSGRDTEAFF - - TRBJ1-1 TRBV6-5
TGTGCCAGTTCGCGGGGGGGCGGAGAGACCCAGTACTTC CASSRGGGETQYF - TRBD2 TRBJ2-5 TRBV11-3
TGTGCCAGCAGTTTAAAAGCGGCTAGCACAGATACGCAGTATTTT CASSLKAASTDTQYF - - TRBJ2-3 TRBV27
TGCGCCAGCAGCCAAGTGCAGGGCCTGGGGAACATTCAGTACTTC CASSQVQGLGNIQYF - - TRBJ2-4 TRBV4-1
TGTGCCAGCAGCTTAGACAGGATACCACAAGAGACCCAGTACTTC CASSLDRIPQETQYF - - TRBJ2-5 TRBV7-2
TGTGCCAGCTCCGGGGGACGGATGAACACTGAAGCTTTCTTT CASSGGRMNTEAFF few - TRBJ1-1 TRBV18
TGCGCCAGCAGTGAGAACTTAGGGCAGGGGGTCGATGAAAAACTGTTTTTT CASSENLGQGVDEKLFF - TRBD1 TRBJ1-4 TRBV10-2
TGTGCCAGCAGCCAAACAGGGCCTAGCGGCTATGGCTACACCTTC CASSQTGPSGYGYTF - - TRBJ1-2 TRBV14
TGTGCCAGCAGTCACACGGGACAACATACCCAGTACTTC CASSHTGQHTQYF - - TRBJ2-5 TRBV28
TGTGCCAGCACCAAGACAGAGGGGGTGTATAATTCACCCCTCCACTTT CASTKTEGVYNSPLHF - - TRBJ1-6 TRBV27
TGTGCCAGCAGTTTAAGTAGCTATGGCTACACCTTC CASSLSSYGYTF - - TRBJ1-2 TRBV28
TGTGCCAGCAGCTATCTGAGGCATGGCTACACCTTC CASSYLRHGYTF - - TRBJ1-2 TRBV5-6
TGTGCCAGCAGTTGGGGAGGAGAGAGGGGTGAAGCTTTCTTT CASSWGGERGEAFF - - TRBJ1-1 TRBV6-1
TGTGCCAGCAGTCCCGAAACAGGGGTTCCCTACGAGCAGTACTTC CASSPETGVPYEQYF - TRBD1 TRBJ2-7 TRBV27
TGTGCCAGTAGCATTCGGGTCAACTACGAGCAGTACTTC CASSIRVNYEQYF - - TRBJ2-7 TRBV27
TGTGCCAGCAGTGATGAGGGGGTTTCTCAAGAGACCCAGTACTTC CASSDEGVSQETQYF - - TRBJ2-5 TRBV25-1
TGCGCCAGCAGCCAACTGAACAGGGGTATGAACACCGGGGAGCTGTTTTTT CASSQLNRGMNTGELFF - TRBD1 TRBJ2-2 TRBV4-1
TGTGCCAGCAGCTTATTTCTGCGGAATAGCTCCTACGAGCAGTACTTC CASSLFLRNSSYEQYF - - TRBJ2-7 TRBV11-2
TGTGCCAGCAGCTCTGATTCGGTCCGGTTTCGAACTGAAGCTTTCTTT CASSSDSVRFRTEAFF - - TRBJ1-1 TRBV7-2
TGTGCCAGCAGCTTAGAATCCTCTAGCGGGAGGTTTTCCTACAATGAGCAGTTCTTC CASSLESSSGRFSYNEQFF once TRBD2 TRBJ2-1 TRBV7-9
TGTGCCAGCAGCCCTCGACAGGTGACGGGCACTGAAGCTTTCTTT CASSPRQVTGTEAFF once - TRBJ1-1 TRBV14
TGCGCCAGCAGCCCACCGGGACAGGGGGCATACGGGGAGCTGTTTTTT CASSPPGQGAYGELFF - TRBD1 TRBJ2-2 TRBV4-3